Presented here are 6 T cell receptor beta chains from one specimen sequenced in a study of blood T cell repertoires in COVID-19. The assay was immunoSEQ multiplex PCR, and TCRdb's table has in-frame clones only and misses some. The sample holds some 150,000 clones, 81% seen once. Sequencing was performed on peripheral blood. All receptors derive from a human donor with acute or convalescent COVID-19. The donor label of this sample is uncertain.

The chain links TRBV10-3 to TRBJ1-5; tentatively, D is TRBD1 (6 bases). The CDR3 is 14 amino acids. Germline V gene data show CDR1 as ENHRY and CDR2 as SYGVKD. Trimming stripped 11 bases from V and 4 bases from J, with 18 bases between. The CDR3 loop reads CAGGGQSHNQPQHF. CDR3 nucleotides: TGTGCCGGGGGCGGACAGTCCCATAATCAGCCCCAGCATTTT.

This chain connects TRBV7-3 to TRBJ1-1, with 7 nucleotides matching TRBD1. After removal of 4 bases from V and 1 base from J, the junction contained 0 bases not matched to a gene. Looked up from germline, CDR1 is SGHTA and CDR2 is FQGTGA. The CDR3 is made up of 13 amino acids. In DNA form, the CDR3 reads TGTGCCAGCAGCTGGACAGGGAACACTGAAGCTTTCTTT. This sequence encodes CASSWTGNTEAFF.

This chain joins TRBV29-1 and TRBJ2-5; D is possibly TRBD2 (5 bases). CDR3 length equals 13 residues. Per germline, CDR1 SQVTM and CDR2 ANQGSEA. V was cut by 3 bases and J by 2 bases, with 10 bases left in between. For the CDR3, the DNA is TGCAGCGTTGAGACGGGGAAGCAAGAGACCCAGTACTTC. This translates into CSVETGKQETQYF.

Here the CDR3 DNA reads TGCGCCAGCAGCCTTGAGGACAGGGGACAGACCCAGTACTTC. Its translation is CASSLEDRGQTQYF. The rearrangement joins TRBV4-1 to TRBJ2-5; 9 bases align to TRBD1. CDR1 is MGHRA and CDR2 is YSYEKL in the germline V gene. With 4 bases clipped from V and 6 bases from J, the junction kept 6 bases outside the gene matches. The CDR3 runs to 14 residues.

The CDR3 DNA reads as TGTGCCTGCCGACAGGGACCTAATGAAAAACTGTTTTTT. This translates into CACRQGPNEKLFF. The chain is built from TRBV30 and TRBJ1-4; 7 nucleotides match TRBD1. After removal of 6 bases from V and 3 bases from J, the junction contained 4 bases not matched to a gene. The germline V gene has CDR1 GTSNPN and CDR2 SVGIG (reference sequence). This CDR3 has 13 residues. Looking up the rest from reference TRBV30 and TRBJ1-4 gives the full variable domain: SQTIHQWPATLVQPVGSPLSLECTVEGTSNPNLYWYRQAAGRGLQLLFYSVGIGQISSEVPQNLSASRPQDRQFILSSKKLLLSDSGFYLCACRQGPNEKLFFGSGTQLSVL.

This sequence joins TRBV19 and TRBJ2-1; 10 bases are shared with TRBD2. CDR3 length equals 14 residues. Germline assignment: CDR1 LNHDA and CDR2 SQIVND (reference sequence). CDR3 protein: CVTKRGGTYNEQFF. The CDR3 DNA follows: TGTGTGACGAAGCGGGGGGGCACCTACAATGAGCAGTTCTTC.